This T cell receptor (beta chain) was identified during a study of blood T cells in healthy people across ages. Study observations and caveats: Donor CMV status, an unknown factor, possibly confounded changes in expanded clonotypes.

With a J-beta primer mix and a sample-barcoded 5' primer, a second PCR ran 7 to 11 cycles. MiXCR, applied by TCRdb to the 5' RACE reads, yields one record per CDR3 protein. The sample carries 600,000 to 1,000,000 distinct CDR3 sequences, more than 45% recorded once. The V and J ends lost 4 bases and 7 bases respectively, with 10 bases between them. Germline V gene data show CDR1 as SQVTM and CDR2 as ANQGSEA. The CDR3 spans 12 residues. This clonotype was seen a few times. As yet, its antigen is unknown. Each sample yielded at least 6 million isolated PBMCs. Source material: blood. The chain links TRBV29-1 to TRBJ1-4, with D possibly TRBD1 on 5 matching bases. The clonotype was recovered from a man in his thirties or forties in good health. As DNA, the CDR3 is TGCAGCGTTGGGAATACAGGTGAAAAACTGTTTTTT. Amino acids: CSVGNTGEKLFF. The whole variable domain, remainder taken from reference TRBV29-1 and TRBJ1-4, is SAVISQKPSRDICQRGTSLTIQCQVDSQVTMMFWYRQQPGQSLTLIATANQGSEATYESGFVIDKFPISRPNLTFSTLTVSNMSPEDSSIYLCSVGNTGEKLFFGSGTQLSVL.